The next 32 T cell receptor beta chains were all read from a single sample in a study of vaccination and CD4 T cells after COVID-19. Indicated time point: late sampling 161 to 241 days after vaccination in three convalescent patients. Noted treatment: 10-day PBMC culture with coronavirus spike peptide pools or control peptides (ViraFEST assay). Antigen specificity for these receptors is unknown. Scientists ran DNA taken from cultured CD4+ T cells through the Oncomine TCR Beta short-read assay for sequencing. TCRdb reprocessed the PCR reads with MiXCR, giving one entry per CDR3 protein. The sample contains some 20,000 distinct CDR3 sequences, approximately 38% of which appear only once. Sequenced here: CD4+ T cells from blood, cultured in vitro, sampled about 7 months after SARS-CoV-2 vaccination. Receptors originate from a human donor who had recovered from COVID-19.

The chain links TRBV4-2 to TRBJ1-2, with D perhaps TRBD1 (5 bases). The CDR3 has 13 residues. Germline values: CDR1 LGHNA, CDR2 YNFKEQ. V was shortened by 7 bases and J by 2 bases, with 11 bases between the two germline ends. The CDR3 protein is CASNRDENYGYTF. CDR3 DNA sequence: TGTGCCAGCAATAGGGACGAAAACTATGGCTACACCTTC.

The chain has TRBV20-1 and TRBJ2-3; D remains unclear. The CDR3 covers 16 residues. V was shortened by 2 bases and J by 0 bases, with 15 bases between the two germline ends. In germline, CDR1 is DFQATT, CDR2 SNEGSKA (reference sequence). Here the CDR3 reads CSARRLVGSSTDTQYF. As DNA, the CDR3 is TGCAGTGCTAGAAGGTTGGTCGGGTCTAGCACAGATACGCAGTATTTT.

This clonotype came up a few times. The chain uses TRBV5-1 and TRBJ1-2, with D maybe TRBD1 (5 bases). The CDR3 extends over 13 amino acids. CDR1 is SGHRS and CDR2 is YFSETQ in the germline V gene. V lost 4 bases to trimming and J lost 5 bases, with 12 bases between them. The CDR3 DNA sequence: TGCGCCAGCAGCCCGCTTGAGGGGTATGGCTACACCTTC. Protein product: CASSPLEGYGYTF.

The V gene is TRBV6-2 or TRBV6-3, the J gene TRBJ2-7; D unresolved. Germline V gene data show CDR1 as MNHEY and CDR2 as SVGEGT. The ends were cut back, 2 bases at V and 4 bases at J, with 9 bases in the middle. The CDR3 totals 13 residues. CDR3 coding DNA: TGTGCCAGCAGTTACGACCCCCTTTACGAGCAGTACTTC. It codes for CASSYDPLYEQYF.

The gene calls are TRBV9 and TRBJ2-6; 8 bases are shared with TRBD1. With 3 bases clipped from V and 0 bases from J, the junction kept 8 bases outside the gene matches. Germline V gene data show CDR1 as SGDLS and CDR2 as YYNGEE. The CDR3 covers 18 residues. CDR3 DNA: TGTGCCAGCAGCGCCCAGGGGGCTGGCTACTCTGGGGCCAACGTCCTGACTTTC. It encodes CASSAQGAGYSGANVLTF.

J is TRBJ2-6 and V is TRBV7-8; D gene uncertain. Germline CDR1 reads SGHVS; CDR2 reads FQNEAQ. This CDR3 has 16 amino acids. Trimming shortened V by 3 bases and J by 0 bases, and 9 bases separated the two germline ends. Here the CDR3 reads CASSFFSSSGANVLTF. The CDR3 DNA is TGTGCCAGCAGCTTCTTCTCGAGCTCTGGGGCCAACGTCCTGACTTTC.

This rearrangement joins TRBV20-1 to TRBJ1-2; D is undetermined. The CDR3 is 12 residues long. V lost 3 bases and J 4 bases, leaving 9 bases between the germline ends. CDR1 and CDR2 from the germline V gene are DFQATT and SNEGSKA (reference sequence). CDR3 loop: CSASKGPYGYTF. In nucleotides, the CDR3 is TGCAGTGCTAGTAAGGGCCCCTATGGCTACACCTTC.

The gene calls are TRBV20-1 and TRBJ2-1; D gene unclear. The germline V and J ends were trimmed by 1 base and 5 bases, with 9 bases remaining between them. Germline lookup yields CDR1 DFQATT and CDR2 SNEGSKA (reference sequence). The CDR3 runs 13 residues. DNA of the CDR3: TGCAGTGCTAGAGCCTATCTAGACAATGAGCAGTTCTTC. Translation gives CSARAYLDNEQFF.

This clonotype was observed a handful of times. The CDR3 here is CASSLRTSGTDTQYF. The CDR3 coding sequence is TGTGCCAGCAGCTTAAGGACTAGCGGCACAGATACGCAGTATTTT. This chain links TRBV7-8 with TRBJ2-3; 9 bases map to TRBD2. Unmatched junction bases numbered 1, after V lost 2 bases and J lost 1 base. This CDR3 region has 15 residues. Germline lookup yields CDR1 SGHVS and CDR2 FQNEAQ.

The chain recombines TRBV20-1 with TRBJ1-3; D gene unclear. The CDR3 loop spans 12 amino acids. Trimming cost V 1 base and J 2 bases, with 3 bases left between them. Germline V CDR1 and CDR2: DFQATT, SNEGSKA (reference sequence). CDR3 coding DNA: TGCAGTGCTAGAGCACCTGGAAACACCATATATTTT. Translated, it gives CSARAPGNTIYF.

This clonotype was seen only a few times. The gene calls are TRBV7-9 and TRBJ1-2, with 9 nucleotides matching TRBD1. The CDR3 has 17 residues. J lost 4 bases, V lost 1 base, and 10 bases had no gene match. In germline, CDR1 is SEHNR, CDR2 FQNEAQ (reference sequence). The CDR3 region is CASSLGTGVGGRYGYTF. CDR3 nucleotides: TGTGCCAGCAGCTTAGGGACAGGGGTTGGAGGGCGCTATGGCTACACCTTC.

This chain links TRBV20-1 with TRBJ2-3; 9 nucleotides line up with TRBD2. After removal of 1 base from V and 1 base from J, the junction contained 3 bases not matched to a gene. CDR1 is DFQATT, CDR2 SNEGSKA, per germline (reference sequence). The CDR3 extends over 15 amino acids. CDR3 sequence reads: CSARVRTSGTDTQYF. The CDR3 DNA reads TGCAGTGCTAGAGTTCGGACTAGCGGCACAGATACGCAGTATTTT.

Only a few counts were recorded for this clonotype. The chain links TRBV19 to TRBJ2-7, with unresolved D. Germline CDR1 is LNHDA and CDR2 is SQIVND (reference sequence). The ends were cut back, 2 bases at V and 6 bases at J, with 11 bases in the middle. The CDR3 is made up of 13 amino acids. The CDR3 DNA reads TGTGCCAGTAGTATACGACGGTTCGGCGAGCAGTACTTC. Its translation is CASSIRRFGEQYF.

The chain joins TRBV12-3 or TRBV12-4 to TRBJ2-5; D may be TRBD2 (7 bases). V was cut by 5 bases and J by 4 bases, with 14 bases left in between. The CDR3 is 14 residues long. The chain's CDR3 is CASSPRGGGETQYF. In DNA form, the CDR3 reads TGTGCCAGCAGTCCTAGGGGGGGAGGAGAGACCCAGTACTTC.

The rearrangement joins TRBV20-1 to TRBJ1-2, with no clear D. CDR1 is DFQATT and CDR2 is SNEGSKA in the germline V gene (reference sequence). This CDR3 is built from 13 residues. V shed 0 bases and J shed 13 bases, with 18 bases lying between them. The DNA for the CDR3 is TGCAGTGCTAGAGATAACCGAGCAGGACTCGCCACCTTC. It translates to CSARDNRAGLATF.

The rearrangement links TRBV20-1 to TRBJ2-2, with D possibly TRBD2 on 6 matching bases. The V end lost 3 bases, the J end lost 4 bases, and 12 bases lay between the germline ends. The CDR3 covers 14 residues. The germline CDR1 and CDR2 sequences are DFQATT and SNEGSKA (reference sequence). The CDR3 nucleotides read TGCAGTGCTAGGGACTACAAGGGCACCGGGGAGCTGTTTTTT. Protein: CSARDYKGTGELFF.

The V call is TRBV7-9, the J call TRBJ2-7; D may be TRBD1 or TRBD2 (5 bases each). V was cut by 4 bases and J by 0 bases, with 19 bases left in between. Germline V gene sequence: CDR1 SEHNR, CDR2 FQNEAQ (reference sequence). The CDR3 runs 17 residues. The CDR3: CASSSSSGPRSSYEQYF. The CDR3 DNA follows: TGTGCCAGCAGCTCCTCCTCGGGACCCAGGAGCTCCTACGAGCAGTACTTC.

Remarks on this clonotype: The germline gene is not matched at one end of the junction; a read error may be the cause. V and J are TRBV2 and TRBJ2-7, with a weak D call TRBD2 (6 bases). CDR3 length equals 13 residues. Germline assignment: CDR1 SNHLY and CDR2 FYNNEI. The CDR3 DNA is TGTGCCAGCAGTGACAGGGACTTGTACGAGCGGTACTTC. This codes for CASSDRDLYERYF.

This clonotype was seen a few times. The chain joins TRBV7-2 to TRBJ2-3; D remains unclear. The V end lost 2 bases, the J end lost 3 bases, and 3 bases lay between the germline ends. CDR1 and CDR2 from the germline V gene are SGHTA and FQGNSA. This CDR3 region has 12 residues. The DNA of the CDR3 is TGTGCCAGCAGCTTACCAACAGATACGCAGTATTTT. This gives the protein CASSLPTDTQYF.

CDR3 region: CASSLGPREDNQPQHF. As DNA, the CDR3 is TGCGCCAGCAGCTTGGGTCCCCGGGAGGACAATCAGCCCCAGCATTTT. V usage is TRBV5-1 and J usage is TRBJ1-5; D unresolved. Germline loops: CDR1 SGHRS, CDR2 YFSETQ. The CDR3 length is 16 residues. Between the trimmed V and J ends, which lost 0 bases and 3 bases, there was a span of 13 bases.

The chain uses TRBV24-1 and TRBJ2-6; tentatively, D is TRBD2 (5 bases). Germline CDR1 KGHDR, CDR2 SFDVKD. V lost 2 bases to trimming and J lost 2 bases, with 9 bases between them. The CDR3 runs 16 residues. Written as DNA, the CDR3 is TGTGCCACCAGTGATTCGGGGAAGGCTGGGGCCAACGTCCTGACTTTC. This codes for CATSDSGKAGANVLTF.

The CDR3 sequence is CASSPEGGSTYEQYF. The CDR3 DNA follows: TGTGCCAGCAGCCCGGAGGGGGGGTCGACCTACGAGCAGTACTTC. The chain employs TRBV27 and TRBJ2-7; TRBD2 is a possible D gene (7 bases). Germline V gene sequence: CDR1 MNHEY, CDR2 SMNVEV (reference sequence). This CDR3 is built from 15 residues. V was clipped by 6 bases and J by 2 bases, with 17 bases between them.

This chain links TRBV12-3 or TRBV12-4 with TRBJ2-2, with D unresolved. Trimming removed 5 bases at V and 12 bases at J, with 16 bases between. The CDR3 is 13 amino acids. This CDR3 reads CASSGTWAAKLFF. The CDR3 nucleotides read TGTGCCAGCAGTGGAACATGGGCGGCCAAGCTGTTTTTT.

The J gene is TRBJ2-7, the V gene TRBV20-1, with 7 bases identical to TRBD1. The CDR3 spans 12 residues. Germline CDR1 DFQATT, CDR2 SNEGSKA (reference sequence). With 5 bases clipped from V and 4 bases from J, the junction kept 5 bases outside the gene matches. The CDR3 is CSAVGGEYEQYF. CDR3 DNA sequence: TGCAGTGCTGTAGGGGGCGAATACGAGCAGTACTTC.

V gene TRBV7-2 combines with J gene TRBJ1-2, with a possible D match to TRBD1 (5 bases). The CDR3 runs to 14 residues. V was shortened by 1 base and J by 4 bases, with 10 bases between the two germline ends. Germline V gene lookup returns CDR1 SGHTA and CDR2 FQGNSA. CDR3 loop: CASSLGQGPYGYTF. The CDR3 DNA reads TGTGCCAGCAGCTTAGGGCAGGGCCCCTATGGCTACACCTTC.

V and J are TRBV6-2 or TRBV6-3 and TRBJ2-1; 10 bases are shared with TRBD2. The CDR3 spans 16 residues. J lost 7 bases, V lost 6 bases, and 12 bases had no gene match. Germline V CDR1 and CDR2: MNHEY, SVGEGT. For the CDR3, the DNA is TGTGCCAGCAGGGGGACTAGCGCCACAGGAGGGAATGAGCAGTTCTTC. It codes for CASRGTSATGGNEQFF.

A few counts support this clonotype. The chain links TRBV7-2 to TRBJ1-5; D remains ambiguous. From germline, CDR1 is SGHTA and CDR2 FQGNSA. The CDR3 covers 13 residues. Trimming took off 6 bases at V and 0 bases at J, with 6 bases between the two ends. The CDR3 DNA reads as TGTGCCAGCAGAGGATATAGCAATCAGCCCCAGCATTTT. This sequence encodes CASRGYSNQPQHF. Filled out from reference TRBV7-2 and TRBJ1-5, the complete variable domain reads GAGVSQSPSNKVTEKGKDVELRCDPISGHTALYWYRQSLGQGLEFLIYFQGNSAPDKSGLPSDRFSAERTGGSVSTLTIQRTQQEDSAVYLCASRGYSNQPQHFGDGTRLSIL.

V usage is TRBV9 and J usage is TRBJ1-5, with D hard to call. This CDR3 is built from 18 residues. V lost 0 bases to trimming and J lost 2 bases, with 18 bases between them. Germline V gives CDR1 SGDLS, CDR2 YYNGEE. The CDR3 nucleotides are TGTGCCAGCAGCGTAGTGGGCTCCAGGTGGCGGTGCAATCAGCCCCAGCATTTT. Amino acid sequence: CASSVVGSRWRCNQPQHF. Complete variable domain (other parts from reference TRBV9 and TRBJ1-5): DSGVTQTPKHLITATGQRVTLRCSPRSGDLSVYWYQQSLDQGLQFLIQYYNGEERAKGNILERFSAQQFPDLHSELNLSSLELGDSALYFCASSVVGSRWRCNQPQHFGDGTRLSIL.

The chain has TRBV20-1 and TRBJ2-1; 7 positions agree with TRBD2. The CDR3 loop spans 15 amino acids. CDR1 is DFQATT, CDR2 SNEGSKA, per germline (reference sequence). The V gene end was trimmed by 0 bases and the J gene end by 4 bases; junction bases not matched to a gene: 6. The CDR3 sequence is CSARDWGTNYNEQFF. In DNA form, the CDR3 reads TGCAGTGCTAGAGATTGGGGGACTAATTACAATGAGCAGTTCTTC.

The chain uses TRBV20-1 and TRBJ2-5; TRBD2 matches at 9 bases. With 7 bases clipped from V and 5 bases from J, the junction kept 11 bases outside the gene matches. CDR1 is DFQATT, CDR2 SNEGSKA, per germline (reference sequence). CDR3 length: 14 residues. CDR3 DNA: TGCAGTGTGGGCGGGAGGGCTACGGGGGAGACCCAGTACTTC. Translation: CSVGGRATGETQYF.

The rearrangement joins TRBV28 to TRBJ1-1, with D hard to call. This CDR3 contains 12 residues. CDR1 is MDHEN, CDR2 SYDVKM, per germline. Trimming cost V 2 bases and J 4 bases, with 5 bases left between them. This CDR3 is CASSLSFTEAFF. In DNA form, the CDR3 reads TGTGCCAGCAGTTTAAGCTTCACTGAAGCTTTCTTT.

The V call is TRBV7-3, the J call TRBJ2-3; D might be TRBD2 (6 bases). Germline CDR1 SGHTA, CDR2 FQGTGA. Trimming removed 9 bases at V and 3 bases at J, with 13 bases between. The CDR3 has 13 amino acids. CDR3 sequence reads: CASSRDWTDTQYF. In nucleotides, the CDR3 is TGTGCCAGTTCCCGGGACTGGACAGATACGCAGTATTTT.